Listed below are T cell receptor beta chains from one sample, sequenced in a study of CD8 T cells in Susac syndrome. TCRdb fed the immunoSEQ multiplex PCR reads into MiXCR, producing one record per CDR3 protein. The profile shows under 200,000 distinct CDR3 sequences, approximately 94% of them singletons. Sequencing was carried out using CD4+ T cells from PBMCs. The receptors come from a human donor with Susac syndrome. Each CDR3 is given with its conserved first and last residue. A D gene is named only where the DNA matches it firmly. A row's size may be missing; if present it is once, few, many or a size class.

- | - | TRBJ2-7 | TRBV19 | TGTGCCAGTAGTATGGTCAGAGCCTACGGGGAGCAGTACTTC | CASSMVRAYGEQYF
- | - | TRBJ1-2 | TRBV30 | TGTGCCTGGAGTTCCCAACAGGGCTATGGCTACACCTTC | CAWSSQQGYGYTF
- | - | TRBJ1-6 | TRBV14 | TGTGCCAGCAGCCAAGGTGTGGCGGTTGGGAATTCACCCCTCCACTTT | CASSQGVAVGNSPLHF
- | TRBD1 | TRBJ2-5 | TRBV15 | TGTGCCACCAGCAGGGGGTCAGGGGGCATTCGGGAGACCCAGTACTTC | CATSRGSGGIRETQYF
- | - | TRBJ1-2 | TRBV5-1 | TGCGCCAGCAGCTTGGCCGGGGCAGGGGATGGCTACACCTTC | CASSLAGAGDGYTF
- | - | TRBJ2-5 | TRBV5-1 | TGCGCCAGCAGCACGGAGGGGGTCCAAGAGACCCAGTACTTC | CASSTEGVQETQYF
- | - | TRBJ1-1 | TRBV7-8 | TGTGCCAGCAGCTTAAGCCCGGGTACAATGTACACTGAAGCTTTCTTT | CASSLSPGTMYTEAFF
- | TRBD2 | TRBJ2-1 | TRBV2 | TGTGCCAGCAGTGCGGCGGGGGGGCCCGGCCTAGGGCAGTTCTTC | CASSAAGGPGLGQFF
- | - | TRBJ1-5 | TRBV6-1 | TGTGCCAGCAGCCGCGCGATTGGTCAGCCCCAGCATTTT | CASSRAIGQPQHF
- | TRBD1 | TRBJ1-4 | TRBV10-3 | TGTGCCATCAGTGCAGGACAGGGAAACCCCCAAGCAACTAATGAAAAACTGTTTTTT | CAISAGQGNPQATNEKLFF
- | - | TRBJ2-1 | TRBV7-2 | TGTGCCAGCAGTCGCTGGACAGCATACAATGAGCAGTTCTTC | CASSRWTAYNEQFF
- | TRBD1 | TRBJ1-5 | TRBV6-2/TRBV6-3 | TGTGCCAGCGGGGACAGGGGAAGCAATCAGCCCCAGCATTTT | CASGDRGSNQPQHF
- | TRBD2 | TRBJ2-3 | TRBV5-1 | TGCGCCAGCAGCTTAGAAGCGGGGGGGCTGACAGATACGCAGTATTTT | CASSLEAGGLTDTQYF
- | - | TRBJ1-5 | TRBV4-1 | TGCGCCAGCAGCCGCATAGGGGGGGCAACGGTAAGCAATCAGCCCCAGCATTTT | CASSRIGGATVSNQPQHF
- | TRBD2 | TRBJ2-3 | TRBV29-1 | TGCAGCGCTGGGACTAGCGGGGGGGTTATAGATACGCAGTATTTT | CSAGTSGGVIDTQYF
- | TRBD1 | TRBJ1-2 | TRBV30 | TGTGCCTGGAGTTCCAGGGGGAACTATGGCTACACCTTC | CAWSSRGNYGYTF
once | - | TRBJ1-2 | TRBV14 | TGTGCCAGCAGCAGACGCGGGGGCGGACCGTATGGCTACACCTTC | CASSRRGGGPYGYTF
- | - | TRBJ1-5 | TRBV20-1 | TGCAGTGGCCAGACAGATAGCAATCAGCCCCAGCATTTT | CSGQTDSNQPQHF
once | - | TRBJ2-5 | TRBV6-6 | TGTGCCAGCTTCTCCCACCAAGAGACCCAGTACTTC | CASFSHQETQYF
- | - | TRBJ1-2 | TRBV29-1 | TGCAGCGTTGAAGCAGGGGCGAAGGGCTACACCTTC | CSVEAGAKGYTF
- | TRBD1 | TRBJ1-1 | TRBV5-1 | TGCGCCAGCAGCCCATTGGGACAGGGGAACACTGAAGCTTTCTTT | CASSPLGQGNTEAFF
- | TRBD1 | TRBJ1-1 | TRBV10-3 | TGTGCCATCAGTGAGGACAGGGTTCGGGACGGGACTGAAGCTTTCTTT | CAISEDRVRDGTEAFF
- | - | TRBJ1-2 | TRBV20-1 | TGCAGTGCTAGAGATCGGTCGGGGGGCGCGGGCTATGGCTACACCTTC | CSARDRSGGAGYGYTF